This TCR beta chain was captured by sequencing in a study of early T cells in non-severe SARS-CoV-2 infection. Study details: Sequenced material consisted of bulk RNA (from unsorted whole blood), and chains were unpaired.

Study observations and caveats: Anti-spike CD8 specificities were favored by VDJdb matching, whose results missed private and CD4 specificities.

On this clonotype itself: What it binds is unknown.

Germline V gives CDR1 SNHLY, CDR2 FYNNEI. CDR3 size: 11 residues. Trimming cost V 6 bases and J 12 bases, with 9 bases left between them. The TCR library protocol was used to attach unique molecular identifiers. These identifiers were attached to individual cDNA molecules. TCRdb reanalysed the 5' RACE reads using MiXCR and keeps one entry per CDR3 protein. The profile shows just over 60,000 distinct CDR3 sequences, more than 9% of them singletons. This clonotype was sampled from an adult who was a healthcare worker with PCR-confirmed SARS-CoV-2 infection or an uninfected control (not recorded which). Sequencing was carried out using whole blood. The chain employs TRBV2 and TRBJ1-6, with D uncertain. The CDR3 DNA sequence: TGTGCCAGCAGGCAAGTAGGACCCCTCCACTTT. Translated, it gives CASRQVGPLHF.